This TCR beta chain appears in the sequencing data of a study of a mutant IDH1 vaccine in newly diagnosed glioma (dated by TCRdb to the early 2020s). At the level of the whole study: Eight vaccinations were administered to patients in weeks 1, 3, 5, 7, 11, 15, 19 and 23, corresponding to visits V03 through V10. Vaccination began 4-6 weeks after radiotherapy alone, or alongside temozolomide cycles in the chemotherapy-containing groups. Of the roughly 30 treated patients, around 60% were male and around 38% were female, and a mean age of roughly 40 years was recorded. Before enrollment, patients had received standard therapy of radiotherapy alone, temozolomide alone, or radiochemotherapy with temozolomide; most received the combination. Peripheral blood was drawn at six visits: V03 (baseline), V05, V07, V10, V12 and V13. Longitudinal TCRB deep sequencing was performed for 20 to 25 treated patients wherever samples were available for exploratory analyses. The study at large found these results: The authors stated that sample limitations prevented analyses of patient blood samples from being reproduced. Selection of PBMC samples for TCRB deep sequencing was based on availability. Pseudoprogression seemed to be unrelated to changes in the top peripheral T cell clonotypes found by TCRB sequencing. Immune responses induced by the vaccine were seen in around 93% of patients across multiple MHC alleles.

Notes on this clone: Its antigen remains unidentified. No qualities accompany the bases; no much larger clone lies one base away.

V loses 2 bases at its end and J loses 8 bases; junction bases beyond the gene matches: 8. Sequences SGHNT (CDR1) and YYREEE (CDR2) are obtained from the germline V gene (reference sequence). Inclusive of the bounding cysteine and phenylalanine, the CDR3 is 15 residues long. Only CDR3 DNA is held: 45 bases, read in frame from base 1. Library preparation was by the immunoSEQ multiplex PCR assay. Rearranged TCR beta chain sequences were amplified using the hsTCRB Kit according to the manufacturer's protocol. An Illumina MiSeq was used to sequence the TCRB libraries. As for how the authors treated the data: Demultiplexing, trimming and gene mapping were performed with the kit vendor's proprietary platform. TCRdb retrieved this table from immuneACCESS and kept in-frame rearrangements only. Not all clones are present; in checked studies, unresolved V genes account for under half, and no reason is known for the remainder. V, J and clone size derive from that table, while D and trimming were established from the DNA sequence. This sample lists 70,000 to 90,000 clones; 91% were detected once. The ten largest clones add up to 0.5% to 0.7% of the sample.

Reading the label with the study, this specimen's time point is: week 5, during vaccination. Each vaccine dose, consisting of 300 ug of a 20-mer mutant IDH1 peptide in Montanide, was administered subcutaneously with topical imiquimod. All donors had newly diagnosed IDH1-mutant astrocytomas of WHO grade 3 or 4 that showed loss of nuclear ATRX. The samples were drawn from NOA16, a multicentre, single-arm, open-label phase I trial in Germany that tested a mutant IDH1 peptide vaccine in humans for the first time. Genomic DNA for TCRB sequencing was extracted from EDTA blood using the DNeasy Blood and Tissue Kit.

The rearrangement joined TRBV5-4 to TRBJ1-2; TRBD1 aligns with 11 central bases. The receptor comes from a woman aged 45-60 years with glioma. This sample comprised PBMCs, obtained from a glioma patient whose treatment included an IDH1 peptide vaccine. The DNA sequence reads TGTGCCAGCAGCTTACTAGGACAGGGGGCGAGGGGCTACACCTTC. Its protein is CASSLLGQGARGYTF. This CDR3, with the reference TRBV5-4 and TRBJ1-2 proteins standing in past its ends, gives the full variable domain ETGVTQSPTHLIKTRGQQVTLRCSSQSGHNTVSWYQQALGQGPQFIFQYYREEENGRGNFPPRFSGLQFPNYSSELNVNALELDDSALYLCASSLLGQGARGYTFGSGTRLTVV.